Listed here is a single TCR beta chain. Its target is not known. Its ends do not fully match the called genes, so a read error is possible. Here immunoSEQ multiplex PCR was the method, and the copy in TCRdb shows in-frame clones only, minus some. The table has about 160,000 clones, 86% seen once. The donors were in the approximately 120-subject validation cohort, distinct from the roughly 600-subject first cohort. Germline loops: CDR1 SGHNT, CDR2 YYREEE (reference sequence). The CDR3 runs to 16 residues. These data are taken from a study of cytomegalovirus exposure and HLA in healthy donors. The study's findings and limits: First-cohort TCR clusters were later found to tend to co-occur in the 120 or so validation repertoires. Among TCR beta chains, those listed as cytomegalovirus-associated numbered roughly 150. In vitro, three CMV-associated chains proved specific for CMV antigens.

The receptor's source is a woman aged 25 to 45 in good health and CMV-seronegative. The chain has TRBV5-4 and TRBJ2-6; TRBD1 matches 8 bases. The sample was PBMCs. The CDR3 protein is CASSQDRATGANVLTF. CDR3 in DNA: TGCGCCAGCAGCCAGGACAGGGCTACTGGGGCCAACGTCCTGACTTTC.